This record concerns one T cell receptor beta chain sequence. CDR3 length equals 14 residues. From germline, CDR1 is LGHDT and CDR2 YNNKEL (reference sequence). The V and J ends lost 0 bases and 4 bases respectively, with 7 bases between them. Clones were read by immunoSEQ multiplex PCR, and TCRdb kept only the in-frame ones, dropping some. Of fewer than 150,000 clones listed, over 75% were seen once; the top ten hold around 3.6%. The source of the sample is a study of blood T cell repertoires in COVID-19. Study as a whole: Acute and convalescent COVID-19 specimens originated in the United States, Italy and Spain.

The chain recombines TRBV3-1 (or the pseudogene TRBV3-2) with TRBJ2-4; D is uncertain. The clonotype was recovered from an older woman with acute or convalescent COVID-19. The source material was peripheral blood. CDR3 in amino acids: CASSQEPQKNIQYF. The CDR3 bases are TGTGCCAGCAGCCAAGAACCCCAGAAAAACATTCAGTACTTC.